This T cell receptor (beta chain) was identified during a study of blood T cell repertoires in COVID-19. The wider study: Sources were T cells, B-cell-depleted T cells, or PBMCs; the material itself was cDNA or gDNA.

Enrolled through a virtual design, the participants were between about 18 and 100 years of age and came from about two dozen US areas. Symptom resolution, clearance, or two negative PCRs marked the recovered donors of Cohort 3. This clone has just a few counts. Original data processing: Nucleated cell counts were estimated from reference gene primer amplification. Assay: immunoSEQ multiplex PCR; the TCRdb copy retains only in-frame clones and omits some. V and J calls and clone size are copied from that table; D and trimming were computed from the DNA. The top ten clones hold less than 0.85% of a sample with some 150,000 clones, about nine tenths of them seen once. Germline assignment: CDR1 SGHNT and CDR2 YENEEA. The length of the CDR3 is 14 residues. The germline V and J ends were trimmed by 1 base and 1 base, with 7 bases remaining between them.

The TCR comes from a woman between 18 and 29 years old who had recovered from COVID-19. Sequences were obtained from PBMCs or T cells enriched from blood (not recorded which). The J gene is TRBJ2-5, the V gene TRBV11-3; TRBD2 might be the D (6 bases). CDR3 sequence reads: CASSLGGVQETQYF. CDR3 DNA: TGTGCCAGCAGCTTAGGCGGGGTCCAAGAGACCCAGTACTTC.